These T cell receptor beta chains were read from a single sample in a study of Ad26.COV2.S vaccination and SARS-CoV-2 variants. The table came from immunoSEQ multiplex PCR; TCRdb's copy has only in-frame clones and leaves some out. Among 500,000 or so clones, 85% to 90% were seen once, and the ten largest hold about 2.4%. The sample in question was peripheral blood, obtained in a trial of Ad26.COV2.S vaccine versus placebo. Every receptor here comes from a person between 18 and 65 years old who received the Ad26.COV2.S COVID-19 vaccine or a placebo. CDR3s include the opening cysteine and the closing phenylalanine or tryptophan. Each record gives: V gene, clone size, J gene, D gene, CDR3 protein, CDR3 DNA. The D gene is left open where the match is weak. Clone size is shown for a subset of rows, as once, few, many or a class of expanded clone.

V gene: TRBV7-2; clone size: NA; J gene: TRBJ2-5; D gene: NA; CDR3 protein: CASRPAGETQYF; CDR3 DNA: TGTGCCAGCCGGCCCGCAGGGGAGACCCAGTACTTC
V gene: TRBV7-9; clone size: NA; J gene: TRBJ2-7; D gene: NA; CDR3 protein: CASSLDSEQYF; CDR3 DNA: TGTGCCAGCAGCCTCGACAGCGAGCAGTACTTC
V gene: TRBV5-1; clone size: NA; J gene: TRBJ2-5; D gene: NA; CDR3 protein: CASSTDQETQYF; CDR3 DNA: TGCGCCAGCAGCACAGATCAAGAGACCCAGTACTTC
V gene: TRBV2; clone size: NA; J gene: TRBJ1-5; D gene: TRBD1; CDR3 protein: CASSFGQAVYQPQHF; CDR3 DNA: TGTGCCAGCAGTTTTGGACAGGCCGTTTACCAGCCCCAGCATTTT
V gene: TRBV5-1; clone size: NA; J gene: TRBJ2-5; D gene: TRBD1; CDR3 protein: CASSSGTGDGQTQYF; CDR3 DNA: TGCGCCAGCAGCTCCGGGACAGGGGATGGACAGACCCAGTACTTC
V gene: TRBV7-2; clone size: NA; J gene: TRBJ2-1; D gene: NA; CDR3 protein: CASRWGGGSYNEQFF; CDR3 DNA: TGTGCCAGCAGGTGGGGGGGCGGCTCCTACAATGAGCAGTTCTTC
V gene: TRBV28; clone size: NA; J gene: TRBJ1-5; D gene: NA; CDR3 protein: CASSGVYQPQHF; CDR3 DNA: TGTGCCAGCAGTGGGGTTTATCAGCCCCAGCATTTT
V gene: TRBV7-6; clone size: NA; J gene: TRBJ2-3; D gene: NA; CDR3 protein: CASSSPPRGADTQYF; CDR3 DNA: TGTGCCAGCAGCTCCCCGCCCAGGGGCGCAGATACGCAGTATTTT
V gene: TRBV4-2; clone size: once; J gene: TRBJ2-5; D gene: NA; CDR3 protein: CASSHGGSPGETQYF; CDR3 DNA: TGTGCCAGCAGCCATGGGGGGTCTCCCGGGGAGACCCAGTACTTC
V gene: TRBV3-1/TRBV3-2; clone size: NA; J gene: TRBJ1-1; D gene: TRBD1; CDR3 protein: CASSHTGVDGEAFF; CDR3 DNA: TGTGCCAGCAGTCACACAGGGGTCGATGGAGAAGCTTTCTTT
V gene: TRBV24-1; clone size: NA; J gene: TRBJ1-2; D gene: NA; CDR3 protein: CATSDSHRGYTF; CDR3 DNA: TGTGCCACCAGTGATTCCCACAGGGGCTACACCTTC
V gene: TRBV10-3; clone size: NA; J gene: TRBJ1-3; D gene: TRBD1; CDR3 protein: CATRGTDSGNTIYF; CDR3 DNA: TGTGCCACGCGTGGGACAGACTCTGGAAACACCATATATTTT
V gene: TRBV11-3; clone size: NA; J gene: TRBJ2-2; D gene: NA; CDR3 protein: CASSPDGVFTGELFF; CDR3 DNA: TGTGCCAGCAGCCCCGACGGGGTATTCACCGGGGAGCTGTTTTTT
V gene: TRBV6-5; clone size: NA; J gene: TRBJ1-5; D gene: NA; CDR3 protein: CASTRHLSNQPQHF; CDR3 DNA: TGTGCCAGCACCAGACATCTTAGCAATCAGCCCCAGCATTTT
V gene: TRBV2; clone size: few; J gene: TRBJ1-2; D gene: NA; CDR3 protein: CASSANRDGYTF; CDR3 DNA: TGTGCCAGCAGTGCAAACAGGGATGGCTACACCTTC
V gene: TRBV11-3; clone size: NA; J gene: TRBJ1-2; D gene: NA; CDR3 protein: CASSSREQGYGYTF; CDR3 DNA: TGTGCCAGCAGCTCTCGGGAGCAGGGATATGGCTACACCTTC
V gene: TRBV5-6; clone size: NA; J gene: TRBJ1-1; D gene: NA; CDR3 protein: CASSLEGLGRTEAFF; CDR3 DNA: TGTGCCAGCAGCTTGGAAGGTCTTGGGCGCACTGAAGCTTTCTTT
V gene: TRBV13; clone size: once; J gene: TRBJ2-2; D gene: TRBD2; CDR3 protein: CASSLDAGGRTGELFF; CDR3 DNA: TGTGCCAGCAGCTTAGATGCGGGGGGCAGAACCGGGGAGCTGTTTTTT
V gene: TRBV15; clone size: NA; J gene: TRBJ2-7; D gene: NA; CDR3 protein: CATSRDILGGVVYEQYF; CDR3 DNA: TGTGCCACCAGCAGGGATATATTAGGGGGAGTGGTGTACGAGCAGTACTTC
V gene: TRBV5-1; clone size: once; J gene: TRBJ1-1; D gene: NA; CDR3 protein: CASSPGVTTEAFF; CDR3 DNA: TGCGCCAGCAGCCCAGGGGTTACCACTGAAGCTTTCTTT
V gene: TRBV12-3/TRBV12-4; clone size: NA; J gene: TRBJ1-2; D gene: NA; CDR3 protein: CASSLLQGGYTF; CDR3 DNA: TGTGCCAGCAGTTTATTGCAGGGTGGCTACACCTTC
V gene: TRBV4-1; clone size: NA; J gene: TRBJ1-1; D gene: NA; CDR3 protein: CASSQEPSGEGTEAFF; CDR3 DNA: TGCGCCAGCAGCCAAGAACCATCAGGGGAGGGCACTGAAGCTTTCTTT
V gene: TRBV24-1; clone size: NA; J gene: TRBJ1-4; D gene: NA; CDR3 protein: CATSDQQREKLFF; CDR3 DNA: TGTGCCACCAGTGATCAACAGCGTGAAAAACTGTTTTTT
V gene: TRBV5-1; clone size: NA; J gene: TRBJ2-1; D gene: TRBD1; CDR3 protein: CASSLNDRAFPYNEQFF; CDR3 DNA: TGCGCCAGCAGCCTCAATGACAGGGCTTTTCCCTACAATGAGCAGTTCTTC
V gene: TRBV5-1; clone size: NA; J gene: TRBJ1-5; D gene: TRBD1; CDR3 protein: CASRLTGTASVEPQHF; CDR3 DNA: TGCGCCAGCAGGCTAACCGGGACAGCTTCGGTTGAGCCCCAGCATTTT
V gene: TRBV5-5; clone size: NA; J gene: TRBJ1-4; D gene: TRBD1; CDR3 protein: CASSLLGTDEELNEKLFF; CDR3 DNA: TGTGCCAGCAGCTTGCTCGGGACAGATGAAGAATTAAATGAAAAACTGTTTTTT
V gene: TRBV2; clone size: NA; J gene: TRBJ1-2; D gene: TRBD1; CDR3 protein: CASSLTRDSLNYGYTF; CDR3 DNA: TGTGCCAGCAGTCTCACCCGGGACAGCCTTAACTATGGCTACACCTTC
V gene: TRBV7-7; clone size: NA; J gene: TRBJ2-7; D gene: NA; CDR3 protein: CASSPGPGGSGQYF; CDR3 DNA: TGTGCCAGCAGCCCGGGTCCTGGGGGGAGCGGGCAGTACTTC
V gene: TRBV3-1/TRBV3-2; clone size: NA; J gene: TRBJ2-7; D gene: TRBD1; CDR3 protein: CASSQAHLTGARGEQYF; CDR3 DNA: TGTGCCAGCAGCCAAGCCCACCTGACAGGGGCCCGAGGCGAGCAGTACTTC
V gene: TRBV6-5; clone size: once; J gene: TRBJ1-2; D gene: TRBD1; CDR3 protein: CASSFLPGDREYGYTF; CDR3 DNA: TGTGCCAGCAGTTTTTTGCCCGGAGACAGGGAGTATGGCTACACCTTC